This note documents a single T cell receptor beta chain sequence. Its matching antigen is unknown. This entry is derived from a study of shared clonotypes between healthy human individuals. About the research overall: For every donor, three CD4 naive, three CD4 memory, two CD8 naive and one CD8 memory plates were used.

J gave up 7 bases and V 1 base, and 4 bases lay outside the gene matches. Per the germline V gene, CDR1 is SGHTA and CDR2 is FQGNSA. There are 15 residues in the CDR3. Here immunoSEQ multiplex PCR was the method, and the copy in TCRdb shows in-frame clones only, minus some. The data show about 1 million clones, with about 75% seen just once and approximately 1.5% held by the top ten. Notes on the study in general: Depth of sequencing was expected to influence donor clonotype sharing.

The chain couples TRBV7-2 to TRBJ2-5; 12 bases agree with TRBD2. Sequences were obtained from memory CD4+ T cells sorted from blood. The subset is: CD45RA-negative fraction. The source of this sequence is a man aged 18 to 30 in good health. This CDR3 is CASSLDETSGGTQYF. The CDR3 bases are TGTGCCAGCAGCTTAGACGAGACTAGCGGGGGGACCCAGTACTTC.